The 9 T cell receptor beta chains below were found in one sample sequenced in a study of T cell changes during pregnancy in multiple sclerosis (dated by TCRdb to 2018 to 2020). Library preparation employed the immunoSEQ multiplex PCR assay. The table was pulled from immuneACCESS by TCRdb, which kept in-frame rearrangements only. Such tables lose some clones; where checked, under half of the loss comes from unresolved V genes, and the rest has no known cause. The sample data list tens of thousands of clones, and roughly nine tenths of these were observed just once. The ten biggest clones cover around 3.3% of the sample. Sequencing was performed on PBMCs, taken in the first trimester of pregnancy. The receptors originated from a female donor in good health, serving as a control in a pregnancy study. Some clones in this sample may be carry-over from other donors' samples.

The chain joins TRBV5-6 to TRBJ2-2, with a possible D match to TRBD2 (6 bases). The ends were cut back, 0 bases at V and 4 bases at J, with 10 bases in the middle. The CDR3 consists of 15 residues. Looked up from germline, CDR1 is SGHDT and CDR2 is YYEEEE. The CDR3 DNA reads as TGTGCCAGCAGCTTGGCCTGGGGGGTCACCGGGGAGCTGTTTTTT. Amino acids: CASSLAWGVTGELFF.

The chain recombines TRBV5-6 with TRBJ2-3; 7 nucleotides align to TRBD2. This CDR3 is 15 amino acids long. The germline V gene encodes CDR1 SGHDT and CDR2 YYEEEE. V trimming: 5 bases; J trimming: 4 bases; junction bases outside the gene matches: 10. This chain's CDR3 is CASRPWGGGADTQYF. CDR3 sequence (DNA): TGTGCCAGCAGGCCGTGGGGGGGAGGCGCAGATACGCAGTATTTT. Together with reference TRBV5-6 and TRBJ2-3, the CDR3 gives the full variable domain: DAGVTQSPTHLIKTRGQQVTLRCSPKSGHDTVSWYQQALGQGPQFIFQYYEEEERQRGNFPDRFSGHQFPNYSSELNVNALLLGDSALYLCASRPWGGGADTQYFGPGTRLTVL.

This chain uses TRBV18 with TRBJ1-2; D remains ambiguous. From germline, CDR1 is KGHSH and CDR2 LQKENI. The CDR3 runs to 13 residues. The ends were cut back, 2 bases at V and 5 bases at J, with 9 bases in the middle. The CDR3 bases are TGTGCCAGCTCACCAAATCCCAGATATGGCTACACCTTC. It codes for CASSPNPRYGYTF.

The chain couples TRBV7-2 to TRBJ2-6, with 13 bases aligning to TRBD2. CDR3 size: 18 residues. V lost 3 bases and J lost 4; bases outside the gene matches: 6. The germline gives CDR1 SGHTA, CDR2 FQGNSA. Written as DNA, the CDR3 is TGTGCCAGCAGCTTTAGACTAGCGGGAGGATCCGGGGCCAACGTCCTGACTTTC. Translating gives CASSFRLAGGSGANVLTF. The whole variable domain, remainder taken from reference TRBV7-2 and TRBJ2-6, is GAGVSQSPSNKVTEKGKDVELRCDPISGHTALYWYRQSLGQGLEFLIYFQGNSAPDKSGLPSDRFSAERTGGSVSTLTIQRTQQEDSAVYLCASSFRLAGGSGANVLTFGAGSRLTVL.

A few counts support this clone. CDR3 in amino acids: CASSLVWRGDSNTGELFF. The CDR3 DNA sequence: TGTGCCAGCAGCTTAGTTTGGCGGGGGGACTCGAACACCGGGGAGCTGTTTTTT. The J gene is TRBJ2-2, the V gene TRBV13; 8 bases are shared with TRBD2. The CDR3 runs 18 residues. Germline V gives CDR1 PRHDT, CDR2 FYEKMQ (reference sequence). The V segment lost 1 base and the J segment 0 bases; nucleotides outside the gene matches: 7.

V usage is TRBV5-1 and J usage is TRBJ1-1; D not resolved. The CDR3 has 13 residues. Trimming removed 0 bases from V and 5 bases from J, with 8 bases in between. The germline CDR1 and CDR2 sequences are SGHRS and YFSETQ. This CDR3 is CASSLGGKTEAFF. CDR3 nucleotide sequence: TGCGCCAGCAGCTTGGGAGGGAAAACTGAAGCTTTCTTT.

The CDR3 loop is CAISASSGTGVYEQYF. Here the CDR3 DNA reads TGTGCCATCAGTGCTTCCTCCGGGACAGGGGTCTACGAGCAGTACTTC. V usage is TRBV10-3 and J usage is TRBJ2-7; 10 bases are a match to TRBD1. V shed 4 bases, J shed 3 bases, and the junction held 9 bases outside the gene matches. Germline values: CDR1 ENHRY, CDR2 SYGVKD. This CDR3 has 16 amino acids.

This chain uses TRBV6-1 with TRBJ1-5; 10 nucleotides agree with TRBD1. With V trimmed by 1 base and J by 6 bases, 6 bases remained unmatched. The germline gives CDR1 MNHNS, CDR2 SASEGT. The CDR3 contains 16 residues. The CDR3 DNA sequence: TGTGCCAGCAGTGAAGGGGACAGGGGAGTTTCTCAGCCCCAGCATTTT. Translating gives CASSEGDRGVSQPQHF.

The chain joins TRBV28 to TRBJ2-3; TRBD2 might be the D (7 bases). The germline CDR1 and CDR2 sequences are MDHEN and SYDVKM. The CDR3 is made up of 15 amino acids. V gave up 3 bases and J gave up 5 bases, with 15 bases separating them. CDR3 region: CASSFMGGGVDTQYF. Here the CDR3 DNA reads TGTGCCAGCAGTTTTATGGGAGGGGGAGTAGATACGCAGTATTTT.